This entry describes one T cell receptor beta chain. Its antigen is still unknown. This CDR3 region has 13 residues. Germline V gene lookup returns CDR1 KGHSH and CDR2 LQKENI. Trimming removed 3 bases at V and 4 bases at J, with 9 bases between. The sample originates from a study of vaccination and CD4 T cells after COVID-19. Overall study context: The study enrolled six male and four female convalescents, two of whom were Hispanic. In the control cultures, a CEFX pool, an HIV-1 Nef pool, or no peptide was supplied. Study results and limitations: SARS-CoV-2-reactive clonotypes rose nonsignificantly, with the median going from roughly 19 to 38.

Sequencing of the DNA from cultured CD4+ T cells was carried out with the Oncomine TCR Beta short-read assay. Using its own MiXCR run on the PCR reads, TCRdb lists one record per CDR3 protein. The table has fewer than 7,000 distinct CDR3 sequences, 71% seen once. The treatment here: roughly 10-day PBMC culture with coronavirus spike peptide pools or control peptides (ViraFEST assay). Antigen-specific T cells were expanded with peptide pools by ViraFEST, and TCRs were then sequenced. The chain couples TRBV18 to TRBJ1-1; no definite D call. Sequencing used CD4+ T cells from blood, cultured in vitro. The clonotype was recovered from a human donor who had recovered from COVID-19. CDR3 amino acids: CASSPNAVTEAFF. DNA of the CDR3: TGTGCCAGCTCACCTAACGCTGTCACTGAAGCTTTCTTT.